This T cell receptor (beta chain) was identified during a study of T-cell memory formation after mild COVID-19. Study-level background: Each donor largely had its own TCR clusters.

This clonotype came up many times. Germline assignment: CDR1 MDHEN and CDR2 SYDVKM. V gave up 5 bases and J gave up 7 bases, with 11 bases separating them. The CDR3 consists of 12 residues. One entry per CDR3 protein, called by TCRdb with MiXCR from the 5' RACE reads. The data contain over 350,000 distinct CDR3 sequences, approximately 15% of them singletons. The V call is TRBV28, the J call TRBJ1-2; D gene uncertain. The specimen was PBMCs or a T cell subset sorted from them (not recorded which). This clonotype originated in a man between 18 and 29 years old who had mild COVID-19 (a few samples of this study predate the infection). Cell type and time point are not known. The CDR3 nucleotides are TGTGCCAGCAGTGTCTCAGGATCTGGCTACACCTTC. This encodes CASSVSGSGYTF.